Below are 9 T cell receptor beta chains sequenced from a single sample in a study of T-cell reconstitution after alpha-beta-depleted transplantation in children. Unique molecular identifiers tagged the TCRbeta library. MiXCR was run by TCRdb on the PCR reads, yielding one entry per CDR3 protein. Among some 500,000 distinct CDR3 sequences listed, 15% to 20% were seen once. Material: PBMCs from the stem cell graft donor, obtained from the stem cell graft. The receptors come from a human donor who donated a stem cell graft to a child with acute lymphoblastic leukemia.

This clonotype was observed a handful of times. The CDR3 protein is CASSSSGRQYF. CDR3 coding DNA: TGTGCCAGCAGCAGTAGCGGGAGGCAGTACTTC. The chain is built from TRBV5-6 and TRBJ2-7, with TRBD2 identical over 9 bases. The CDR3 extends over 11 amino acids. Per germline, CDR1 SGHDT and CDR2 YYEEEE. The ends lost 4 bases at V and 9 bases at J; junction bases unmatched: 2.

This chain connects TRBV5-1 to TRBJ1-4; 8 bases match TRBD1. From germline, CDR1 is SGHRS and CDR2 YFSETQ. Trimming at V came to 5 bases and at J to 5 bases, leaving 8 bases not matched to a gene. The CDR3 has 15 amino acids. CDR3 in DNA: TGCGCCAGCAGGGCCGTTCAGGGGGCGAATGAAAAACTGTTTTTT. Translation gives CASRAVQGANEKLFF. Complete variable domain (other parts from reference TRBV5-1 and TRBJ1-4): KAGVTQTPRYLIKTRGQQVTLSCSPISGHRSVSWYQQTPGQGLQFLFEYFSETQRNKGNFPGRFSGRQFSNSRSEMNVSTLELGDSALYLCASRAVQGANEKLFFGSGTQLSVL.

CDR3 bases: TGCGCCAGCAGCCAAGACTCGCGGTTTCAGTTCTTC. Its protein is CASSQDSRFQFF. This chain links TRBV4-1 with TRBJ2-1; D ambiguous. The ends were cut back, 0 bases at V and 13 bases at J, with 10 bases in the middle. From germline, CDR1 is MGHRA and CDR2 YSYEKL. The CDR3 loop spans 12 amino acids.

This clonotype was seen more than once but under ten times. This sequence joins TRBV2 and TRBJ1-5; D ambiguous. Germline CDR1 SNHLY, CDR2 FYNNEI. The CDR3 totals 14 residues. V lost 6 bases and J lost 0, with 9 bases in between. DNA for the CDR3: TGTGCCAGCAGACAAGTCCGTAGCAATCAGCCCCAGCATTTT. Translated, it gives CASRQVRSNQPQHF. Full variable domain (missing parts from reference TRBV2 and TRBJ1-5): EPEVTQTPSHQVTQMGQEVILRCVPISNHLYFYWYRQILGQKVEFLVSFYNNEISEKSEIFDDQFSVERPDGSNFTLKIRSTKLEDSAMYFCASRQVRSNQPQHFGDGTRLSIL.

The genes are TRBV19 and TRBJ2-1; 14 bases fit TRBD2. The germline V gene encodes CDR1 LNHDA and CDR2 SQIVND (reference sequence). The CDR3 runs 16 residues. With 1 base clipped from V and 8 bases from J, the junction kept 4 bases outside the gene matches. The CDR3 region has the DNA TGTGCCAGTAGTATAGGGACTAGCGGGAGGTTTGATGAGCAGTTCTTC. This translates into CASSIGTSGRFDEQFF.

V and J are TRBV6-6 and TRBJ1-6, with a possible D match to TRBD1 (5 bases). Per germline, CDR1 MNHNY and CDR2 SVGAGI (reference sequence). The CDR3 has 12 residues. V lost 7 bases and J lost 10, with 11 bases in between. CDR3 sequence: CASNNWGSPLHF. The CDR3 nucleotides are TGTGCCAGCAACAACTGGGGGTCACCCCTCCACTTT.

This clonotype was picked up a small number of times. The rearrangement joins TRBV5-1 to TRBJ2-7; D gene uncertain. Trimming stripped 4 bases from V and 2 bases from J, with 19 bases between. Germline values: CDR1 SGHRS, CDR2 YFSETQ. The CDR3 is 16 residues long. The CDR3 nucleotides are TGCGCCAGCAGCGGGTGGGTGTCGGACGGCACCTACGAGCAGTACTTC. It specifies CASSGWVSDGTYEQYF.

J is TRBJ2-7 and V is TRBV6-5; no firm D call. The germline gives CDR1 MNHEY, CDR2 SVGAGI. V lost 4 bases, J lost 2 bases, and 9 bases lay in between. The CDR3 totals 13 residues. The CDR3: CASSSYRAYEQYF. CDR3 nucleotides: TGTGCCAGCAGTTCGTATAGGGCCTACGAGCAGTACTTC.

This clonotype appeared a few times. The chain joins TRBV5-1 to TRBJ1-5, with 9 positions matching TRBD1. The CDR3 loop spans 15 amino acids. V trimming: 2 bases; J trimming: 2 bases; junction bases outside the gene matches: 2. The V gene's germline CDR1 is SGHRS and CDR2 YFSETQ. CDR3 protein: CASSFTGGGNQPQHF. In nucleotides, the CDR3 is TGCGCCAGCAGCTTTACAGGGGGCGGCAATCAGCCCCAGCATTTT.